This passage covers 14 T cell receptor beta chains from one sample sequenced in a study of T cells in Graves' hyperthyroidism and ophthalmopathy (dated by TCRdb to between 2018 and 2020). Library construction relied on multiplex PCR. The sequencing machine was an Illumina HiSeq 2000. TCR beta CDR3 regions were amplified from RNA transcripts. A first-round RT-PCR of the TCR CDR3 used the HTBI primer set with the Qiagen OneStep RT-PCR kit. The public reads were reprocessed in TCRdb via fastp at Q25 and MiXCR, keeping in-frame beta chains. A single entry per CDR3 protein holds the most common genes and DNA from its merged rows. For this sample there are fewer than 550,000 distinct CDR3 sequences; around 24% appear just once. The ten largest clones add up to about 11% of the sample. The sample was blood. These receptor sequences come from a woman in her thirties with Graves' ophthalmopathy.

This clonotype was observed at least ten times. This chain connects TRBV10-3 to TRBJ2-5, with no clear D. The CDR3 contains 14 residues. V lost 7 bases, J lost 2 bases, and 14 bases lay in between. Germline CDR1 is ENHRY and CDR2 is SYGVKD. The CDR3 spells CAIKESDFQETQYF. CDR3 coding DNA: TGTGCCATCAAGGAAAGTGACTTTCAAGAGACCCAGTACTTC.

The table lists this clonotype with many counts. V and J are TRBV2 and TRBJ1-1; perhaps TRBD1 as D (6 bases). The CDR3 loop spans 15 amino acids. Germline V gene data show CDR1 as SNHLY and CDR2 as FYNNEI. V was pared by 5 bases and J by 1 base, with 14 bases between. The CDR3 nucleotides are TGTGCCAGCAGTACAGGGTGGAAGGGGAACACTGAAGCTTTCTTT. The encoded protein is CASSTGWKGNTEAFF.

This clonotype was picked up many times. This rearrangement joins TRBV7-3 to TRBJ2-2; tentatively, D is TRBD2 (6 bases). Deletions cut 6 bases from V and 2 bases from J, with 10 bases between. The CDR3 sequence is 14 residues long. The V gene's germline CDR1 is SGHTA and CDR2 FQGTGA. CDR3 DNA: TGTGCCAGCAGGGAGGGTTCAAACACCGGGGAGCTGTTTTTT. Amino acid sequence: CASREGSNTGELFF.

The V and J genes are TRBV28 and TRBJ2-7; 14 bases align to TRBD2. The CDR3 contains 16 residues. Germline values: CDR1 MDHEN, CDR2 SYDVKM. V shed 5 bases and J 0 bases; nucleotides not matched to a gene: 3. The chain's CDR3 is CASSKGTSGSSYEQYF. Here the CDR3 DNA reads TGTGCCAGCAGTAAGGGGACTAGCGGGAGCTCCTACGAGCAGTACTTC.

This clonotype occurred many times. The rearrangement joins TRBV6-5 to TRBJ2-7, with 7 bases fitting TRBD1. Germline lookup yields CDR1 MNHEY and CDR2 SVGAGI. The CDR3 has 16 residues. Unmatched junction bases numbered 6, after V lost 0 bases and J lost 1 base. This chain's CDR3 is CASSYSTGTVSYEQYF. As DNA, the CDR3 is TGTGCCAGCAGTTACTCGACGGGGACAGTTTCCTACGAGCAGTACTTC.

With respect to this clonotype: Its ends do not fully match the called genes, so a read error is possible. The rearrangement uses TRBV6-1 and TRBJ2-4; maybe TRBD1 (6 bases). This CDR3 has 14 residues. Germline CDR1 is MNHNS and CDR2 is SASEGT. CDR3 protein: CASSPRDNRNIKYF. CDR3 DNA: TGTGCCAGCAGTCCCCGGGACAACCGAAACATTAAGTACTTC.

This rearrangement joins TRBV24-1 to TRBJ2-5; 7 bases fit TRBD2. The CDR3 is 14 residues long. Germline CDR1 is KGHDR and CDR2 is SFDVKD. V was pared by 4 bases and J by 4 bases, with 5 bases of the junction left unmatched. CDR3 bases: TGTGCCACCAGTGAATCGGGACTATCAGAGACCCAGTACTTC. It translates to CATSESGLSETQYF.

This clonotype was seen at least ten times. The CDR3 region has the DNA TGCAGCGTCGAACAGAAACCCGACTACGAGCAGTACTTC. It specifies CSVEQKPDYEQYF. This rearrangement joins TRBV29-1 to TRBJ2-7, with unresolved D. V was cut by 6 bases and J by 3 bases, with 15 bases left in between. This CDR3 comprises 13 residues. Germline CDR1 SQVTM, CDR2 ANQGSEA.

The rearrangement links TRBV10-3 to TRBJ2-5; no definite D call. The V and J ends lost 1 base and 1 base respectively, with 7 bases between them. Germline V gene lookup returns CDR1 ENHRY and CDR2 SYGVKD. The CDR3 sequence is 14 residues long. Here the CDR3 DNA reads TGTGCCATCAGTGAGTATGGCAGCCAAGAGACCCAGTACTTC. This encodes CAISEYGSQETQYF.

This clonotype came up many times. This chain links TRBV9 with TRBJ2-5, with D possibly TRBD2 on 6 matching bases. V dropped 3 bases and J dropped 5 bases, with 17 bases sitting between them. The CDR3 is made up of 15 amino acids. From germline, CDR1 is SGDLS and CDR2 YYNGEE. The CDR3: CASSAGGVIGETQYF. The CDR3 bases are TGTGCCAGCAGCGCCGGGGGAGTCATAGGGGAGACCCAGTACTTC.

This clonotype was detected only a few times. The chain employs TRBV29-1 and TRBJ2-5, with TRBD1 matching over 9 bases. V shed 3 bases, J shed 1 base, and the junction held 3 bases outside the gene matches. The V gene's germline CDR1 is SQVTM and CDR2 ANQGSEA. The CDR3 spans 14 residues. The DNA of the CDR3 is TGCAGCGTTGAGTCGACAGGGGGCCAAGAGACCCAGTACTTC. Translated: CSVESTGGQETQYF.

This clonotype was counted between two and nine times. The genes are TRBV5-6 and TRBJ1-1, with D hard to call. The length of the CDR3 is 14 residues. The V end was cut by 0 bases, the J end by 1 base, with 7 bases between. Germline V gene data show CDR1 as SGHDT and CDR2 as YYEEEE. CDR3 in amino acids: CASSLGLQNTEAFF. CDR3 nucleotide sequence: TGTGCCAGCAGCTTGGGGCTACAGAACACTGAAGCTTTCTTT.

The CDR3 here is CASSGDRASAYGYTF. The CDR3 bases are TGTGCCAGCAGTGGGGACAGGGCCAGCGCCTATGGCTACACCTTC. V usage is TRBV6-1 and J usage is TRBJ1-2; 9 positions agree with TRBD1. Trimming removed 4 bases from V and 4 bases from J; junction bases left unmatched: 7. This CDR3 spans 15 amino acids. CDR1 and CDR2 (germline): MNHNS, SASEGT.

In its sample, this clonotype was seen a few times. The chain carries TRBV6-1 and TRBJ2-7; D remains ambiguous. The CDR3 extends over 13 amino acids. Germline CDR1 reads MNHNS; CDR2 reads SASEGT. V lost 1 base, J lost 9 bases, and 13 bases lay in between. The CDR3 DNA sequence: TGTGCCAGCAGTGAAGTGGTAGCAGATCGGCAGTACTTC. Translated, it gives CASSEVVADRQYF.